This T cell receptor (beta chain) derives from a study of tumor-infiltrating lymphocytes in primary liver carcinoma. Study details: Participating patients were men and women between 30 and 69 years old. Measuring about 4.2 to 11 cm across, the tumors were staged as T1-T3 N0M0.

Synthesis of TCR beta cDNA was carried out from approximately 500 ng total RNA with a constant-region primer. A slightly modified ARM-PCR protocol with three nested multiplex PCR rounds produced these TCR beta libraries. For roughly 11 cycles apiece, the opening two PCR rounds ran with TRBV1-TRBV30 forward primers and a C-beta reverse primer. TCRdb reprocessed the multiplex PCR reads with MiXCR, giving one entry per CDR3 protein. The repertoire has about 92,000 distinct CDR3 sequences, less than 75% of them found once; the top ten carry under 30%. Co-extraction yielded RNA and DNA from approximately 22-30 mg of unsorted bulk tissue. The CDR3 spans 14 residues. Of note for this clonotype: The CDR3 does not close with the conserved phenylalanine or tryptophan, likely indicating a read error.

This clonotype was sampled from a man aged 35 to 55 with primary liver carcinoma and hepatitis B virus infection. The rearrangement uses TRBV12-3 or TRBV12-4 and TRBJ1-2, with 7 nucleotides matching TRBD1. Material for sequencing was tumor-adjacent normal liver tissue. The CDR3 sequence: CATSSRQGIDGYTL. CDR3 sequence (DNA): TGTGCCACCAGTTCGCGACAGGGAATAGATGGCTACACCTTG.